Below are 4 T cell receptor beta chains sequenced from a single sample in a study of shared clonotypes between healthy human individuals. The method was immunoSEQ multiplex PCR; TCRdb's version includes in-frame clones alone and lacks a portion of them. The table records hundreds of thousands of clones, around 78% of them present only once. Sample: PBMCs. All receptors come from a woman aged 40 to 49 in good health. Some clones in this sample may be carry-over from other donors' samples.

The chain employs TRBV2 and TRBJ2-7, with D unclear. The germline V gene encodes CDR1 SNHLY and CDR2 FYNNEI. V was trimmed by 4 bases and J by 2 bases, leaving 9 bases between them. CDR3 length: 13 amino acids. Written as DNA, the CDR3 is TGTGCCAGCAGTGGCCCTAGGACCTACGAGCAGTACTTC. This codes for CASSGPRTYEQYF. The full variable domain, in which reference TRBV2 and TRBJ2-7 provide the parts outside the CDR3, is EPEVTQTPSHQVTQMGQEVILRCVPISNHLYFYWYRQILGQKVEFLVSFYNNEISEKSEIFDDQFSVERPDGSNFTLKIRSTKLEDSAMYFCASSGPRTYEQYFGPGTRLTVT.

The chain combines TRBV2 with TRBJ2-7; D perhaps matches TRBD1 (5 bases). Trimming cost V 3 bases and J 2 bases, with 8 bases left between them. Per germline, CDR1 SNHLY and CDR2 FYNNEI. The CDR3 totals 13 residues. The CDR3 nucleotides are TGTGCCAGCAGTGACGACAGTCCCTACGAGCAGTACTTC. Translating gives CASSDDSPYEQYF.

This sequence joins TRBV7-9 and TRBJ1-3, with unresolved D. This CDR3 comprises 14 residues. Germline V gene sequence: CDR1 SEHNR, CDR2 FQNEAQ (reference sequence). V was cut by 7 bases and J by 10 bases, with 20 bases left in between. CDR3 nucleotide sequence: TGTGCCAGCACCTCCACCAAAGACGCTGGTACCATATATTTT. Protein product: CASTSTKDAGTIYF.

This chain joins TRBV5-5 and TRBJ2-7, with D perhaps TRBD1 (5 bases). The CDR3 has 14 amino acids. Trimming stripped 9 bases from V and 3 bases from J, with 19 bases between. Germline V gives CDR1 SGHKS, CDR2 YYEKEE (reference sequence). CDR3 in DNA: TGTGCCAAACGTCCCCGGACACTGTTCTACGAGCAGTACTTC. Its protein is CAKRPRTLFYEQYF.